A selection of T cell receptor beta chains follows, all from one sample in a study of regulatory T cells in long-lasting Graves disease. Each CDR3 protein is one row after TCRdb ran MiXCR on the multiplex PCR reads. The repertoire holds around 240,000 distinct CDR3 sequences, with about 18% as singletons. These data were also reused for a study on T cells in Graves' hyperthyroidism and ophthalmopathy.

This material consisted of peripheral blood mononuclear cells (PBMCs), taken at new diagnosis, from a patient treated with antithyroid drugs. The receptors stem from a woman in her thirties with Graves disease. Both conserved end residues are part of each CDR3. D genes are given only for firm matches. Clone sizes are given selectively: once, few, many, or a class where the clone is expanded.

>NA|NA|TRBV5-1|TRBJ2-1
CASSLDVESYNEQFF
TGCGCCAGCAGCTTAGACGTGGAGTCCTACAATGAGCAGTTCTTC
>many|NA|TRBV20-1|TRBJ1-2
CSAPPGFGYGYTF
TGCAGTGCCCCCCCCGGGTTCGGCTATGGCTACACCTTC
>many|NA|TRBV12-3/TRBV12-4|TRBJ2-6
CASSPDREGGPGANVLTF
TGTGCCAGCAGTCCCGACAGGGAGGGAGGACCTGGGGCCAACGTCCTGACTTTC
>NA|TRBD1|TRBV7-2|TRBJ2-7
CASSKYRGHSYEQYF
TGTGCCAGCAGCAAATACAGGGGGCACTCCTACGAGCAGTACTTC
>NA|NA|TRBV19|TRBJ1-1
CATRRRLNTEAFF
TGTGCCACACGCCGACGGCTGAACACTGAAGCTTTCTTT
>NA|TRBD2|TRBV3-1|TRBJ2-7
CASSQGTSVYEQYF
TGTGCCAGCAGCCAAGGGACTAGCGTCTACGAGCAGTACTTC
>many|NA|TRBV5-4|TRBJ2-1
CASSLVGRVGNEQFF
TGTGCCAGCAGCTTGGTTGGCAGGGTTGGCAATGAGCAGTTCTTC
>few|TRBD1|TRBV5-4|TRBJ1-1
CASRATGAPTEAFF
TGTGCCAGCAGGGCGACAGGGGCCCCCACTGAAGCTTTCTTT
>many|NA|TRBV6-2/TRBV6-3|TRBJ1-1
CASSPTVQGLPMNTEAFF
TGTGCCAGCAGTCCCACCGTCCAGGGGCTTCCAATGAACACTGAAGCTTTCTTT
>many|NA|TRBV5-1|TRBJ1-4
CASSFGFATNEKLFF
TGCGCCAGCAGCTTTGGTTTTGCAACTAATGAAAAACTGTTTTTT
>many|TRBD1|TRBV6-1|TRBJ2-5
CASIRDRGETQYF
TGTGCCAGCATCCGGGACAGGGGGGAGACCCAGTACTTC
>NA|TRBD1|TRBV12-3/TRBV12-4|TRBJ1-1
CASSPSPGGPSVPFGEAFF
TGTGCCAGCAGTCCCTCTCCAGGGGGCCCCTCCGTGCCCTTCGGCGAAGCTTTCTTT
>many|NA|TRBV2|TRBJ2-5
CASSELGTQYF
TGTGCCAGCAGTGAGCTGGGGACCCAGTACTTC
>NA|TRBD1|TRBV20-1|TRBJ2-2
CSARDHRGSSGELFF
TGCAGTGCTAGAGATCACAGGGGATCATCTGGGGAGCTGTTTTTT
>many|TRBD2|TRBV7-9|TRBJ2-5
CASSIGTSVGGETQYF
TGTGCCAGCAGCATCGGGACTAGCGTGGGGGGGGAGACCCAGTACTTC
>NA|TRBD1|TRBV7-3|TRBJ1-5
CASSSILPRDRGNQPQHF
TGTGCCAGCAGCTCTATATTGCCCCGGGACAGGGGCAATCAGCCCCAGCATTTT
>many|TRBD1|TRBV25-1|TRBJ1-2
CASSADTGANYGYTF
TGTGCCAGCAGTGCGGACACAGGGGCTAACTATGGCTACACCTTC
>many|NA|TRBV7-6|TRBJ2-1
CASSLLMPTYNEQFF
TGTGCCAGCAGTCTTCTGATGCCAACCTACAATGAGCAGTTCTTC
>many|TRBD1|TRBV12-3/TRBV12-4|TRBJ1-4
CASSPPGQGGEKLFF
TGTGCCAGCAGCCCTCCGGGACAGGGAGGTGAAAAACTGTTTTTT
>many|TRBD1|TRBV9|TRBJ1-2
CASSLDRENYTF
TGTGCCAGCAGTTTGGACAGGGAGAACTACACCTTC
>many|NA|TRBV11-2|TRBJ1-6
CASSSRGQAYSPLHF
TGTGCCAGCAGCTCCCGGGGGCAGGCCTATTCACCCCTCCACTTT
>many|TRBD2|TRBV5-1|TRBJ2-1
CASSQQREVSYNEQFF
TGCGCCAGCAGCCAGCAGCGGGAGGTCTCCTACAATGAGCAGTTCTTC
>few|TRBD2|TRBV4-3|TRBJ2-1
CASSQESPTSGGYNEQFF
TGCGCCAGCAGCCAAGAGTCCCCTACTAGCGGGGGCTACAATGAGCAGTTCTTC
>many|NA|TRBV3-1|TRBJ1-5
CASSQERHTRWPQHF
TGTGCCAGCAGCCAAGAACGACACACGAGGTGGCCCCAGCATTTT
>NA|TRBD1|TRBV20-1|TRBJ1-5
CSAKSGTGNSNQPQHF
TGCAGTGCTAAGTCCGGGACAGGGAATAGCAATCAGCCCCAGCATTTT
>many|NA|TRBV29-1|TRBJ1-1
CSALSAGGDTEAFF
TGCAGCGCGCTCTCCGCTGGGGGAGACACTGAAGCTTTCTTT
>many|NA|TRBV11-3|TRBJ2-3
CASSLDGGTDTQYF
TGTGCCAGCAGCTTAGATGGGGGCACAGATACGCAGTATTTT
>NA|NA|TRBV20-1|TRBJ2-1
CSASGYNEQFF
TGCAGTGCCAGCGGCTACAATGAGCAGTTCTTC
>few|TRBD1|TRBV12-5|TRBJ1-4
CASGLGDTGVNGKLFF
TGTGCTAGTGGTTTGGGCGATACAGGGGTTAACGGAAAACTGTTTTTT